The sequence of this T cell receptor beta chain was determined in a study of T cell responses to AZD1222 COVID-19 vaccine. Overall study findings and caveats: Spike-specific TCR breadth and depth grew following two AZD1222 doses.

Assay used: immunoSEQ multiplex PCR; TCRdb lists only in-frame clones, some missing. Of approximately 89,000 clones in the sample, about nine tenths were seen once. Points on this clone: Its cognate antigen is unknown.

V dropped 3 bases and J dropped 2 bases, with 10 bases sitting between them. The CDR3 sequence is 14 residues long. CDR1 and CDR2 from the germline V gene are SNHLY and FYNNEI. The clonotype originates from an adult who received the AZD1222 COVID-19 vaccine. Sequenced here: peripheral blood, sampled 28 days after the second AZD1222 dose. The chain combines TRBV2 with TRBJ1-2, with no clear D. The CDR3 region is CASSERELNYGYTF. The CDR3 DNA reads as TGTGCCAGCAGTGAGAGGGAGCTCAACTATGGCTACACCTTC.